This T cell receptor (beta chain) came from a study of cytomegalovirus exposure and HLA in healthy donors (dated by TCRdb to the late 2010s). Describing the broader study: An earlier analysis of approximately 590 of the donors reported 250 to 300 Gb of sequence data and 117 million unique TCR beta sequences from about 179 million T cells. Around 330 gigabases of sequencing data and approximately 91 million unique TCR sequences made up an early release that covered 640 HLA-typed donors. Of the 398 genotyped donors, 65% to 90% fell in the genetic ancestry cluster associated with self-reported Caucasian donors. The study was designed to test whether signatures of past pathogen exposure could be identified by cataloging public T cell receptors. The study used immunosequencing to profile the T cell repertoires of approximately 640 subjects and linked those repertoires to cytomegalovirus serostatus. Along with the roughly 670-subject first cohort, a separate validation cohort of about 110 different subjects was used. High-throughput TCR immunosequencing, statistical association of individual TCRs with disease status, and machine learning were combined to predict cytomegalovirus infection status. A later analysis re-examined previously published TCR beta repertoires from around 670 donors and added high-resolution HLA genotyping to investigate patterns of TCR occurrence. In the later analysis, no new phenotypic data were used to find candidate immune exposures; instead, reliance was placed on TCR beta sequences and their occurrence across donors. In an earlier analysis of a few hundred of the donors, high-throughput TCR beta sequencing was used to judge whether each TCR beta V gene segment behaved as functional or pseudogenic. Alongside the repertoire data, information on donor age, sex, ethnicity and CMV serostatus was compiled. Genome-wide SNP genotypes for about 55% of the roughly 670 donors were used in a later genetic analysis, which treated that subset as a discovery cohort. Every repertoire in the discovery cohort had been generated on one and the same sequencing platform. Both class I and class II loci were covered by HLA typing, at four-digit resolution. The number of donors typed differed by locus, with roughly 629-640 for A, B, C, DRB1 and DQB1, about 500 for DQA1, some 570 for DPA1, and 400 to 490 for DPB1. Because of strong linkage in the cohort, five DR-DQ haplotypes were treated as single units for association and clustering. On average, roughly 250,000 unique TCR beta nucleotide sequences were sequenced per donor among more than 350 genotyped donors of the cohort, with around 19% of those sequences being non-productive. What the work shows at the level of the full study, not this receptor alone: Compared with the 666-donor mean, donors in an Asian-associated ancestry cluster had fewer N-insertions in productive TCRs, according to a later genetic analysis. A total of 150 or so TCR beta chains were listed by the study as associated with cytomegalovirus. In this cohort, only TCR beta chains were sequenced, and detectable features were limited by the absence of alpha or paired-chain data. A cluster of highly shared sequence variants was judged likely to represent a technical artifact of the sequencing pipeline. The 87-base-pair reads could not distinguish some IMGT-functional V segments, including TRBV6-2 and TRBV6-3, so those segments were excluded. In a later genetic analysis, a missense DCLRE1C variant was associated with V-gene and J-gene trimming of TCR beta chains, and the association was replicated in an independent cohort. Because some donors lacked HLA typing at each locus, the association tests relied only on the typed subset. According to the authors, the approach could potentially be generalized to other disease states and immunological phenotypes. The earlier analysis of fewer than 750 of the donors excluded over 15 rarely observed V segments, including chromosome 9 orphons, because counts were too low. In a later analysis, HLA-associated TCR beta chains showed more clonal expansion and lower generation probabilities than non-associated chains that were equally common. CMV serostatus was the only immune exposure information available for the cohort. An earlier analysis of around 600 of the donors showed that most TCR beta V segments appeared in productive rearrangements either about 87% or about 30% of the time, which broadly matched IMGT annotations. In vitro tests confirmed that a few of the cytomegalovirus-associated TCR beta chains recognize cytomegalovirus antigens. In a later analysis, several top co-occurrence clusters were reported to appear linked to parvovirus B19, influenza, CMV and Epstein-Barr virus. Across donors, most TCR sequences were observed very rarely, whereas some public TCRs were present in many individuals. Linkage disequilibrium might explain the correlated functional status among segregating V segments, but an unknown experimental factor could not be ruled out. A later analysis found that most CMV-associated TCR beta chains appeared HLA-restricted, with HLA associations seemingly driven largely by CMV exposure. A further reported finding was that TCR beta sequences accurately predicted the HLA-A and HLA-B alleles for most subjects in the first cohort. Assigning TCR associations to individual alleles was difficult when HLA alleles, especially DR and DQ, strongly co-occurred. In a later analysis, TCR association rates were found to vary across HLA loci, with the most associated TCRs seen for DRB1 alleles and the fewest for HLA-C alleles. A later analysis associated around 16,000 TCR beta sequences with specific HLA alleles at a false discovery rate of 0.05. The presence/absence analyses assumed that sequencing depth was roughly uniform across donors, and that assumption may not be true. The classifier was reported to diagnose cytomegalovirus status with high specificity and sensitivity in both the original and validation cohorts.

With regard to this clone: The antigen it binds to is not known. There are no base qualities to consult, and no much larger clone falls within one base.

From cysteine to phenylalanine, the CDR3 is 18 amino acids long. The kept DNA is CDR3 alone, 54 bases in frame from the first base. Between the V and J ends, shortened by 1 base and 0 bases respectively, the junction contains 14 bases. The CDR1 and CDR2 encoded by the germline V gene are SGHRS and YFSETQ. The library relied on the immunoSEQ multiplex PCR assay. A mixture of 60 forward primers for TCR Vbeta segments and 13 reverse primers for TCR Jbeta segments was used in the multiplex PCR. Amplification of the CDR3 region of rearranged TCR beta genes was performed with a multiplex PCR assay on genomic DNA. The amplified TCR beta libraries were sequenced on the Illumina HiSeq System as 87-base-pair reads. Processing in the source paper ran as follows. In a later analysis, roughly 80 million unique TCR beta chains were counted across the roughly 610 repertoires, and roughly 10 million of these chains were shared by at least two donors. Raw reads were error-corrected and collapsed into unique sequences by a nearest-neighbor algorithm in which closely related sequences were merged to remove PCR and sequencing errors. Alignment of CDR3 sequences to IMGT reference sequences was used to assign V, D and J gene segments. For a sequence to be retained, a match of at least six nucleotides to both a V gene segment and a J gene segment was required. Rearrangements were classified as productive when the CDR3 lacked stop codons and remained in frame with V and J, and all other rearrangements were classified as non-productive. CDR3 was defined by IMGT convention, running from the second conserved V-encoded cysteine to the conserved J-encoded phenylalanine. Sequences without an unambiguous match to a single V gene segment were excluded from the earlier analysis of several hundred of the donors. In an earlier analysis of 587 of the donors, V segments were called functional above 56.7% productive rearrangements and were called segregating when the between-donor standard deviation exceeded 5%. A statistical classification framework was developed to diagnose cytomegalovirus status using the catalog of TCR beta chain sequences. A later analysis assigned V and J genes by comparing TCR nucleotide sequences with IMGT/GENE-DB human TR gene sequences. The TCRdist pipeline was used in a later analysis to assign CDR3 sequences and most-parsimonious VDJ recombination scenarios. A later analysis defined each TCR beta chain by its CDR3 amino acid sequence plus V-gene family, and excluded reads lacking a unique V-gene family. A later analysis removed several hundred highly shared, low-generation-probability nucleotide sequences to deal with suspected cross-contamination and a sequencing artifact. In a later analysis, a clonal expansion index for each public chain was calculated from normalized within-repertoire ranks of inferred template counts. In a later analysis, generation probabilities were computed using a VDJ recombination model fitted to out-of-frame rearrangements, and the results were checked against IGoR. Hypergeometric tests were used in a later analysis to score TCR-TCR, TCR-HLA and TCR-CMV co-occurrence, with a repertoire-size bias correction applied to the TCR pairs. False discovery rates were estimated in a later analysis by permuting HLA or CMV assignments 20 times. In a later analysis, co-occurring TCRs were grouped using DBSCAN, with TCRdist sequence similarity added in when clustering inside HLA-allele-positive subsets. Repertoires with fewer than 30,000 or more than 120,000 public chains were left out of co-occurrence clustering, as were four to six repertoires with anomalous nucleotide sharing. In its TCRdb copy, this immuneACCESS table keeps in-frame sequences only and misses some clones. Where compared with another copy, unresolved V genes explain less than half of these, and the others have no known cause. V, J and clone size are those of that table, while D and trimming were read from the DNA. This sample has 100,000 to 150,000 clones in its table, and around four fifths of those were observed once. In total, the top ten clones hold about a tenth of the sample.

The cohort comprised some 700 healthy bone marrow donors. Cohort members were all nominally healthy when sampled, although unrecorded immune exposures were likely present. The donor was CMV seropositive and belonged to the group of 250 to 300 seropositive cohort members. A peripheral blood sample was provided by each donor, and peripheral blood mononuclear cells were used for TCR beta sequencing. The Qiagen DNeasy Blood Extraction Kit was used to extract genomic DNA from the blood cell samples. The sample was PBMCs. The sequence is built from TRBV5-1 and TRBJ2-6; the best D guess is TRBD1, with 5 bases matching. This sequence originates from a man aged 25-45 years in good health and CMV-seropositive. Read as DNA, the sequence is TGCGCCAGCAGCTTGCGGTTTCAGGGCGACTCTGGGGCCAACGTCCTGACTTTC. This translates into CASSLRFQGDSGANVLTF.